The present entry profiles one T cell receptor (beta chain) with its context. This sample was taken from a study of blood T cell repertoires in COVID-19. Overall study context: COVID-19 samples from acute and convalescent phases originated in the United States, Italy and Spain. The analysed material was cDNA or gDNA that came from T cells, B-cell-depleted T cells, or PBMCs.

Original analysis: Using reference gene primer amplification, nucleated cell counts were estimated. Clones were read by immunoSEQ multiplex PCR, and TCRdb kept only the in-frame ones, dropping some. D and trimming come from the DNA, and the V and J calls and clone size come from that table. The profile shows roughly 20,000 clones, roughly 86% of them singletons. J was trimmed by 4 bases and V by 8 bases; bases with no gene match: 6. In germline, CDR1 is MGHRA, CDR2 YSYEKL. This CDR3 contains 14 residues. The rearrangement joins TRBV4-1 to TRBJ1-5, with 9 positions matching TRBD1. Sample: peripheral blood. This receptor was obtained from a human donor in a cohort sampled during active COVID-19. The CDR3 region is CASDDRGMNQPQHF. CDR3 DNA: TGCGCCAGCGATGACAGGGGGATGAATCAGCCCCAGCATTTT.